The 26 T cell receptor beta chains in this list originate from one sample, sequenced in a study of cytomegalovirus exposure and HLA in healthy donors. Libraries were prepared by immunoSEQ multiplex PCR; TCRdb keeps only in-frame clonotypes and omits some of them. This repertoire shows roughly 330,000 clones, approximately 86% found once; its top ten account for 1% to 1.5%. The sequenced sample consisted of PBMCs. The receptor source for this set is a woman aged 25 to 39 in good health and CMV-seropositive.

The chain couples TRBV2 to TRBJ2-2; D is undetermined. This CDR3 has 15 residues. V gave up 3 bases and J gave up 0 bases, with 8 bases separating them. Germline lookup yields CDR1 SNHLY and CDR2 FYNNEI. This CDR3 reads CASSDPFPNTGELFF. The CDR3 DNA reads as TGTGCCAGCAGTGATCCTTTCCCGAACACCGGGGAGCTGTTTTTT.

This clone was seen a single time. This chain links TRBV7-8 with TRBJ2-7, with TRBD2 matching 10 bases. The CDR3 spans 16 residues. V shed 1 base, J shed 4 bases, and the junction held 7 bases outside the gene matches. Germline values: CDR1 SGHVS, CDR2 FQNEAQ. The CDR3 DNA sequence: TGTGCCAGCAGCTTAGGTAGAGGACTAGCGGCGTACGAGCAGTACTTC. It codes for CASSLGRGLAAYEQYF.

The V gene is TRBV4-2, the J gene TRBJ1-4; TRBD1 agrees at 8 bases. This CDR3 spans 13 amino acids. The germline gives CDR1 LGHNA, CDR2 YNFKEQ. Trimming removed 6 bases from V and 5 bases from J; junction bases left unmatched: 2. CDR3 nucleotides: TGTGCCAGCAGGGGACAGGAGAATGAAAAACTGTTTTTT. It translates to CASRGQENEKLFF.

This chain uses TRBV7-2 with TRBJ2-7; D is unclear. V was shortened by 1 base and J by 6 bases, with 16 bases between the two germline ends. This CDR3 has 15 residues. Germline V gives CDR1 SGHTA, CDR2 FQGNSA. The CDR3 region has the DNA TGTGCCAGCAGCTTAGATGGCCACCCAACCTCCGAGCAGTACTTC. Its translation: CASSLDGHPTSEQYF.

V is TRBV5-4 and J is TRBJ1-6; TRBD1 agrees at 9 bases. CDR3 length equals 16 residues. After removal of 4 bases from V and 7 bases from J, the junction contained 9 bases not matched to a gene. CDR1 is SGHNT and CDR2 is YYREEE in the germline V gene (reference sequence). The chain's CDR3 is CASSAHRGQGNSPLHF. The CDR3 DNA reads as TGTGCCAGCAGCGCCCACCGGGGACAGGGAAATTCACCCCTCCACTTT.

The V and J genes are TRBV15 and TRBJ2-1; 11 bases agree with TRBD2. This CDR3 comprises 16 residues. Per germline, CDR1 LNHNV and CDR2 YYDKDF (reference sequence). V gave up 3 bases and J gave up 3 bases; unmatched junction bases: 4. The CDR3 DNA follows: TGTGCCACCAGCAGCAGAACTAGCGGGAGCTACAATGAGCAGTTCTTC. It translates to CATSSRTSGSYNEQFF.

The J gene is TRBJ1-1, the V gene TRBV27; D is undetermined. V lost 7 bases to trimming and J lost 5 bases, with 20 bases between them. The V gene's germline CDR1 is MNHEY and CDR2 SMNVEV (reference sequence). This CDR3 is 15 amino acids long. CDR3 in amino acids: CASTTRLGIMTEAFF. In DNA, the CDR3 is TGTGCCAGCACCACCCGATTAGGGATAATGACTGAAGCTTTCTTT.

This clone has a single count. The CDR3 protein is CAWSVGSGNTDTQYF. The CDR3 region has the DNA TGTGCCTGGAGTGTGGGGAGCGGAAACACAGATACGCAGTATTTT. The chain joins TRBV30 to TRBJ2-3; tentatively, D is TRBD2 (5 bases). CDR1 and CDR2 from the germline V gene are GTSNPN and SVGIG (reference sequence). The V and J ends lost 0 bases and 2 bases respectively, with 12 bases between them. This CDR3 comprises 15 residues.

The CDR3 sequence: CASSQQRASSYEQYF. DNA for the CDR3: TGTGCCAGCAGCCAACAACGGGCTAGCTCCTACGAGCAGTACTTC. The chain employs TRBV14 and TRBJ2-7; D gene unclear. Trimming shortened V by 2 bases and J by 0 bases, and 11 bases separated the two germline ends. CDR3 length: 15 residues. Germline V gene lookup returns CDR1 SGHDN and CDR2 FVKESK.

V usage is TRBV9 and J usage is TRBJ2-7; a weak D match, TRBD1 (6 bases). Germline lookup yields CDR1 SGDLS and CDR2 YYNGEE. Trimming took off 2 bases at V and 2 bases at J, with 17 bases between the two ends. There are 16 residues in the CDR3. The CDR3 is CASSVTGSSITYEQYF. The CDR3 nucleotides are TGTGCCAGCAGCGTGACAGGTTCCTCAATAACCTACGAGCAGTACTTC.

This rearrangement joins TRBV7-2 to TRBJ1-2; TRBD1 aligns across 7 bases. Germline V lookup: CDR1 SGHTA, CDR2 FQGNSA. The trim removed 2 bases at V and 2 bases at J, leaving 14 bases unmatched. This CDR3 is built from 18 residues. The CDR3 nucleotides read TGTGCCAGCAGCTTAAATATAGGCAGGGGGAAAGCGAACTATGGCTACACCTTC. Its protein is CASSLNIGRGKANYGYTF.

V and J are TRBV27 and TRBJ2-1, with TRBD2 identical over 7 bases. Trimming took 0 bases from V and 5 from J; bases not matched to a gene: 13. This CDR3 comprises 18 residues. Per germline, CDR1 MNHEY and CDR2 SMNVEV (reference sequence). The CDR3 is CASSLSIWLGGLDNEQFF. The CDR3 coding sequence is TGTGCCAGCAGTTTATCGATATGGTTGGGGGGGTTGGACAATGAGCAGTTCTTC.

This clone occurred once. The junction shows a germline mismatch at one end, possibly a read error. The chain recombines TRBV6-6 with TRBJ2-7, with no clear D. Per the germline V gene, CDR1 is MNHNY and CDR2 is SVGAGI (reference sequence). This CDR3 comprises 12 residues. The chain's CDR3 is CASSDSRDEQYF. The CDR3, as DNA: TGTGCCAGCAGTGACTCTAGGGACGAGCAGTACTTC.

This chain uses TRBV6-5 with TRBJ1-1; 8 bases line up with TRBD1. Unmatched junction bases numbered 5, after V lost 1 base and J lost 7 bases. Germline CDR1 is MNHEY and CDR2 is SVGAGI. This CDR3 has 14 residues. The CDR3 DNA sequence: TGTGCCAGCAGTTACTACAGGGGGTCGCGTGAAGCTTTCTTT. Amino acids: CASSYYRGSREAFF.

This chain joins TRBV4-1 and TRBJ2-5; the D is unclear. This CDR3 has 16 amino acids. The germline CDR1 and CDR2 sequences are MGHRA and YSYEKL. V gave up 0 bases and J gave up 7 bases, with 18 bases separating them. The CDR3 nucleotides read TGCGCCAGCAGCCAAGAGGGGATGCCCGGCTCAGGGACCCAGTACTTC. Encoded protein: CASSQEGMPGSGTQYF.

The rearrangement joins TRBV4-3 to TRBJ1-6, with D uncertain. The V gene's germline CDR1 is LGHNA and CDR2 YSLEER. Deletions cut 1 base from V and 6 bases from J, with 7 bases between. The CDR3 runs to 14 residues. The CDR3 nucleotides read TGCGCCAGCAGCCAAGGGGATCTTAATTCACCCCTCCACTTT. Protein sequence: CASSQGDLNSPLHF.

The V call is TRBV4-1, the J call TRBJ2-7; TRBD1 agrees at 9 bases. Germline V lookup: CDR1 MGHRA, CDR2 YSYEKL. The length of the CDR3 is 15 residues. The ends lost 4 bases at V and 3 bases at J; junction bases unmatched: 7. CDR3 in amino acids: CASSRLGQGGYEQYF. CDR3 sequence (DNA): TGCGCCAGCAGCCGCCTGGGACAGGGTGGCTACGAGCAGTACTTC.

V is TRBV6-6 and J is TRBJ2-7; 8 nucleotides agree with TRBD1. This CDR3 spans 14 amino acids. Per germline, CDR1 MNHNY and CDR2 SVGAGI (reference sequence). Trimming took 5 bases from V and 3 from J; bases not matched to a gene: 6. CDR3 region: CASSTGQGRYEQYF. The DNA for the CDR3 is TGTGCCAGCAGTACTGGACAGGGCCGCTACGAGCAGTACTTC.

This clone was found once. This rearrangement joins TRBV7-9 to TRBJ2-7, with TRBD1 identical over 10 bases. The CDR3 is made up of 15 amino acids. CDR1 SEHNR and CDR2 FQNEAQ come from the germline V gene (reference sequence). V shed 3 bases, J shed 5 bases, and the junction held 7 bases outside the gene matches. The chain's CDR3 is CASSLGQGFEDEQYF. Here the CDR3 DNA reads TGTGCCAGCAGCTTGGGACAGGGGTTTGAAGACGAGCAGTACTTC.

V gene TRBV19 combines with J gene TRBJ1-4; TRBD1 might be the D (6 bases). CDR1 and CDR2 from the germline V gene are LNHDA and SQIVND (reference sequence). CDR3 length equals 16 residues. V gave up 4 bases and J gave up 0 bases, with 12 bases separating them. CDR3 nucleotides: TGTGCCAGTAGTACAGGGGTTTCGCCAACTAATGAAAAACTGTTTTTT. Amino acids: CASSTGVSPTNEKLFF.

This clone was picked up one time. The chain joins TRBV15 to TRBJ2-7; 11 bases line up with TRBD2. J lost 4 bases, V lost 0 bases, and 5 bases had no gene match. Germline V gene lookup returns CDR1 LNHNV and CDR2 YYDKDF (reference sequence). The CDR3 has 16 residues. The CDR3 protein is CATSRDTSGSGYEQYF. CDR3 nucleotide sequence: TGTGCCACCAGCAGAGATACTAGCGGGAGTGGGTACGAGCAGTACTTC.

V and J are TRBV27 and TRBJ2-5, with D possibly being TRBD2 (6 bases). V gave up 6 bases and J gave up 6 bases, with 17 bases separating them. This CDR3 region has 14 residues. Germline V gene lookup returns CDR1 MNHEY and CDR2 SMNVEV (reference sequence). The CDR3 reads CASRSRENYKTQYF. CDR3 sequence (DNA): TGTGCCAGCAGATCCCGGGAGAACTATAAGACCCAGTACTTC.

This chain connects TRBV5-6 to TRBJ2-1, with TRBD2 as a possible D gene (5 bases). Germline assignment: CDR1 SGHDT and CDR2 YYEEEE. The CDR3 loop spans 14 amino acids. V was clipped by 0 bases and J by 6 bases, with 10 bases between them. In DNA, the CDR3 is TGTGCCAGCAGCTTGGTACTAGGTGGCAATGAGCAGTTCTTC. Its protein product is CASSLVLGGNEQFF.

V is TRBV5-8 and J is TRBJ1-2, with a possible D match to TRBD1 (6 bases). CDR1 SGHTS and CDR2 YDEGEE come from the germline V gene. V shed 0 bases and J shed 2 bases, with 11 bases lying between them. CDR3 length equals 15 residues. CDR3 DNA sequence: TGTGCCAGCAGCTTGGCCTCGGGACACAACTATGGCTACACCTTC. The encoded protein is CASSLASGHNYGYTF.

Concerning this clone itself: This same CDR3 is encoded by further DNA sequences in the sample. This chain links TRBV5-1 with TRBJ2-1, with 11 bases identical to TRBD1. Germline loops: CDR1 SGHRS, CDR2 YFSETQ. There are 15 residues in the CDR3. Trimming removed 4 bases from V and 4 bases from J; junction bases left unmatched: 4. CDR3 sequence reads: CASSPGTGGYNEQFF. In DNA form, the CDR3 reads TGCGCCAGCAGCCCCGGGACAGGGGGGTACAATGAGCAGTTCTTC.

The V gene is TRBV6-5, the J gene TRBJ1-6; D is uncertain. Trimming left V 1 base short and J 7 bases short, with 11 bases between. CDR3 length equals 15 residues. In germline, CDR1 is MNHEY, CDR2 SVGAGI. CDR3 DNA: TGTGCCAGCAGTTACTTGTTGCGGGTAAATTCACCCCTCCACTTT. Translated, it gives CASSYLLRVNSPLHF.